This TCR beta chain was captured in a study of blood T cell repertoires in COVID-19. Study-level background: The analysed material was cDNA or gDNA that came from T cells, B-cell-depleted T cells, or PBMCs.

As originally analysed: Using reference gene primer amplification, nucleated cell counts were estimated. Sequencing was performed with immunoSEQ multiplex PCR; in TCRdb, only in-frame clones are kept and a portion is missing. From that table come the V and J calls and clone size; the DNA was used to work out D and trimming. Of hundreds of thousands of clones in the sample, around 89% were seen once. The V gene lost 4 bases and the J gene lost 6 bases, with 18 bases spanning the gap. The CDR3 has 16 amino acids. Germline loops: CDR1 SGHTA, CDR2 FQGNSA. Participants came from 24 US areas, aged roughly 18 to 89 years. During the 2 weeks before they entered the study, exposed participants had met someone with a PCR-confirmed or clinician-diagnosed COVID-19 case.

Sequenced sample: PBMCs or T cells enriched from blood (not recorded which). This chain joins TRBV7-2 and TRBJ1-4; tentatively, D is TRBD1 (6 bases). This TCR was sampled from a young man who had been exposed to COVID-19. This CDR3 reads CASSSPLRGGDEKLFF. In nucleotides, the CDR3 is TGTGCCAGCAGCTCACCCCTCAGGGGAGGGGATGAAAAACTGTTTTTT.